This TCR beta chain is from a study of breast tumors, draining lymph nodes, adjacent tissues. Study-level findings and limits: Most tumor T cells seemingly derive from lymph node, then expand in tumor.

This clonotype was recorded at least ten times. Its antigen is unknown. Breast cancer patients provided tissue from their axillary draining lymph nodes. TCRdb re-called the multiplex PCR reads through MiXCR, storing one row per CDR3 protein. The data show about 230,000 distinct CDR3 sequences, roughly 30% seen once. The germline V gene encodes CDR1 MDHEN and CDR2 SYDVKM. V was pared by 3 bases and J by 11 bases, with 14 bases between. The CDR3 length is 14 residues. The chain combines TRBV28 with TRBJ1-6; no clear D. The TCR comes from a female donor with breast cancer. Some clones in this sample may be carry-over from other donors' samples. Sequencing used axillary lymph node tissue. In nucleotides, the CDR3 is TGTGCCAGCAGTTTCCGACTGAAAGAGACACCCCTCCACTTT. This translates into CASSFRLKETPLHF. The full variable domain, in which reference TRBV28 and TRBJ1-6 provide the parts outside the CDR3, is DVKVTQSSRYLVKRTGEKVFLECVQDMDHENMFWYRQDPGLGLRLIYFSYDVKMKEKGDIPEGYSVSREKKERFSLILESASTNQTSMYLCASSFRLKETPLHFGNGTRLTVT.